This T cell receptor beta chain was sequenced in a study of T cell repertoires in cytomegalovirus infection. This clonotype showed up just a few times. TCRdb re-called the reads with MiXCR, one entry per CDR3 protein. Counted here are about 530,000 distinct CDR3 sequences, more than 20% occurring once; the ten biggest clones make up around 14%. The sequence was obtained from a human donor in good health (CMV status not recorded). Some clones in this sample may be carry-over from other donors' samples. The specimen sequenced was PBMCs.

The CDR3 reads CASSGDRNQPQHF. CDR3 coding DNA: TGTGCCAGCAGCGGCGACAGAAATCAGCCCCAGCATTTT. The chain recombines TRBV7-6 with TRBJ1-5, with a tentative D call TRBD1 (5 bases). Germline CDR1 is SGHVS and CDR2 is FNYEAQ. CDR3 size: 13 residues. Trimming pared 5 bases from V and 4 bases from J, leaving 9 bases between.